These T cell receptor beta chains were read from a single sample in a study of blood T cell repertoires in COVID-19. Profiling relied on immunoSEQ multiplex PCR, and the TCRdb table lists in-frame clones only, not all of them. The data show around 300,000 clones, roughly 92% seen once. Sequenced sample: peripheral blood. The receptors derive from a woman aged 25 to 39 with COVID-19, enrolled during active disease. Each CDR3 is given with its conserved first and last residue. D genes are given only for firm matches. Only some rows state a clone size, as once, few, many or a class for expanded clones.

CDR3aa: CASSLVASWTGNSPLHF; CDR3nt: TGTGCCAGCAGCTTAGTGGCTAGCTGGACGGGGAATTCACCCCTCCACTTT; v_gene: TRBV7-2; abundance: .; j_gene: TRBJ1-6; d_gene: .
CDR3aa: CASSSTGFSNQPQHF; CDR3nt: TGTGCCAGCAGCTCTACGGGATTTAGCAATCAGCCCCAGCATTTT; v_gene: TRBV9; abundance: .; j_gene: TRBJ1-5; d_gene: .
CDR3aa: CSVGGVGGFSGNTIYF; CDR3nt: TGCAGCGTTGGTGGGGTCGGGGGGTTCTCTGGAAACACCATATATTTT; v_gene: TRBV29-1; abundance: .; j_gene: TRBJ1-3; d_gene: .
CDR3aa: CASSIGAGPGAGNSPLHF; CDR3nt: TGTGCCAGTAGTATAGGAGCAGGGCCCGGCGCTGGAAATTCACCCCTCCACTTT; v_gene: TRBV19; abundance: .; j_gene: TRBJ1-6; d_gene: .
CDR3aa: CASSQGQGFIGDYEQYF; CDR3nt: TGCGCCAGCAGCCAGGGACAGGGTTTTATCGGGGACTACGAGCAGTACTTC; v_gene: TRBV5-1; abundance: .; j_gene: TRBJ2-7; d_gene: TRBD1
CDR3aa: CASSYLEGEAFF; CDR3nt: TGTGCCAGCAGTTACCTGGAGGGGGAAGCTTTCTTT; v_gene: TRBV6-5; abundance: .; j_gene: TRBJ1-1; d_gene: .
CDR3aa: CASSAGVNYGYTF; CDR3nt: TGCGCCAGCAGCGCGGGGGTTAACTATGGCTACACCTTC; v_gene: TRBV5-1; abundance: .; j_gene: TRBJ1-2; d_gene: .
CDR3aa: CASSSTVNQPQHF; CDR3nt: TGTGCCAGCAGCTCGACAGTGAATCAGCCCCAGCATTTT; v_gene: TRBV5-5; abundance: .; j_gene: TRBJ1-5; d_gene: .
CDR3aa: CASSPIDRSNTEAFF; CDR3nt: TGTGCCAGCAGTCCAATAGACAGATCGAACACTGAAGCTTTCTTT; v_gene: TRBV27; abundance: .; j_gene: TRBJ1-1; d_gene: .
CDR3aa: CASSQTSGFSYEQYF; CDR3nt: TGCGCCAGCAGCCAGACTAGCGGCTTCTCCTACGAGCAGTACTTC; v_gene: TRBV4-1; abundance: .; j_gene: TRBJ2-7; d_gene: TRBD2
CDR3aa: CASSLEPSGRNSDTQYF; CDR3nt: TGTGCCAGCAGCTTAGAGCCTAGCGGGAGGAATTCAGATACGCAGTATTTT; v_gene: TRBV11-2; abundance: .; j_gene: TRBJ2-3; d_gene: TRBD2
CDR3aa: CSARWPAEAFF; CDR3nt: TGCAGTGCTAGGTGGCCTGCTGAAGCTTTCTTT; v_gene: TRBV20-1; abundance: .; j_gene: TRBJ1-1; d_gene: .
CDR3aa: CASSHGQPQHF; CDR3nt: TGTGCCAGTAGTCACGGGCAGCCCCAGCATTTT; v_gene: TRBV19; abundance: .; j_gene: TRBJ1-5; d_gene: .
CDR3aa: CASRTSGTEQFF; CDR3nt: TGTGCCAGCAGGACTAGCGGGACCGAGCAGTTCTTC; v_gene: TRBV3-1/TRBV3-2; abundance: once; j_gene: TRBJ2-1; d_gene: TRBD2
CDR3aa: CASSWDRLNQPQHF; CDR3nt: TGTGCCAGCAGTTGGGACAGGCTAAATCAGCCCCAGCATTTT; v_gene: TRBV28; abundance: .; j_gene: TRBJ1-5; d_gene: TRBD1
CDR3aa: CASSLQGASYEQYF; CDR3nt: TGCGCCAGCAGCTTACAGGGGGCGAGCTACGAGCAGTACTTC; v_gene: TRBV5-1; abundance: .; j_gene: TRBJ2-7; d_gene: TRBD1
CDR3aa: CASSLLGSTDTQYF; CDR3nt: TGCGCCAGCAGCTTGCTAGGTTCCACAGATACGCAGTATTTT; v_gene: TRBV5-1; abundance: .; j_gene: TRBJ2-3; d_gene: .
CDR3aa: CASSIRTASDTQYF; CDR3nt: TGTGCCAGTAGTATTAGGACAGCCTCAGATACGCAGTATTTT; v_gene: TRBV19; abundance: .; j_gene: TRBJ2-3; d_gene: .
CDR3aa: CASGLDQGNRRGEAFF; CDR3nt: TGTGCTAGTGGTTTGGATCAGGGGAATCGGCGAGGTGAAGCTTTCTTT; v_gene: TRBV12-5; abundance: .; j_gene: TRBJ1-1; d_gene: .
CDR3aa: CAWSPRGGSGTGELFF; CDR3nt: TGTGCCTGGAGTCCACGGGGAGGGTCGGGCACCGGGGAGCTGTTTTTT; v_gene: TRBV30; abundance: .; j_gene: TRBJ2-2; d_gene: TRBD2
CDR3aa: CASKYSGSPNDEQFF; CDR3nt: TGTGCCAGCAAGTATTCAGGGTCACCAAATGATGAGCAGTTCTTC; v_gene: TRBV6-4; abundance: once; j_gene: TRBJ2-1; d_gene: .
CDR3aa: CASSRGQEFDEQFF; CDR3nt: TGTGCCAGCAGCCGGGGACAGGAGTTTGATGAGCAGTTCTTC; v_gene: TRBV5-6; abundance: .; j_gene: TRBJ2-1; d_gene: TRBD1
CDR3aa: CASSQDTGMGNIQYF; CDR3nt: TGCGCCAGCAGCCAAGATACGGGAATGGGAAACATTCAGTACTTC; v_gene: TRBV4-1; abundance: .; j_gene: TRBJ2-4; d_gene: .
CDR3aa: CASSYSKTSGKPYEQYF; CDR3nt: TGTGCCAGCAGTTACTCGAAGACTAGCGGGAAACCCTACGAGCAGTACTTC; v_gene: TRBV6-2/TRBV6-3; abundance: .; j_gene: TRBJ2-7; d_gene: TRBD2
CDR3aa: CASSLGHLYEQYF; CDR3nt: TGTGCCAGCAGTTTAGGACACCTCTACGAGCAGTACTTC; v_gene: TRBV28; abundance: few; j_gene: TRBJ2-7; d_gene: .
CDR3aa: CASSLPPASGTTGELFF; CDR3nt: TGTGCCAGTAGTCTCCCTCCGGCTAGCGGGACCACCGGGGAGCTGTTTTTT; v_gene: TRBV19; abundance: .; j_gene: TRBJ2-2; d_gene: TRBD2
CDR3aa: CASSPWTGKSGELFF; CDR3nt: TGTGCCAGCAGCCCTTGGACAGGGAAGTCCGGGGAGCTGTTTTTT; v_gene: TRBV5-4; abundance: few; j_gene: TRBJ2-2; d_gene: TRBD1
CDR3aa: CASSLASAARDTQYF; CDR3nt: TGTGCCAGCAGTTTGGCGTCAGCGGCCCGAGATACGCAGTATTTT; v_gene: TRBV27; abundance: .; j_gene: TRBJ2-3; d_gene: .
CDR3aa: CASTGGGAEASYEQYF; CDR3nt: TGTGCCAGCACCGGTGGGGGGGCAGAAGCTTCCTACGAGCAGTACTTC; v_gene: TRBV5-4; abundance: .; j_gene: TRBJ2-7; d_gene: .
CDR3aa: CASSLSGDSNQPQHF; CDR3nt: TGCGCCAGCAGCTTATCGGGAGATAGCAATCAGCCCCAGCATTTT; v_gene: TRBV5-1; abundance: .; j_gene: TRBJ1-5; d_gene: .
CDR3aa: CASSLSIPGRNNEQFF; CDR3nt: TGTGCCAGCAGCTTATCGATCCCCGGGAGGAACAATGAGCAGTTCTTC; v_gene: TRBV7-9; abundance: .; j_gene: TRBJ2-1; d_gene: TRBD2
CDR3aa: CASSLGDNRFGNEQFF; CDR3nt: TGTGCCAGCAGCTTGGGGGACAACAGATTCGGGAATGAGCAGTTCTTC; v_gene: TRBV7-9; abundance: .; j_gene: TRBJ2-1; d_gene: .
CDR3aa: CASKLAGVTGELFF; CDR3nt: TGTGCCAGCAAACTTGCGGGAGTCACCGGGGAGCTGTTTTTT; v_gene: TRBV28; abundance: .; j_gene: TRBJ2-2; d_gene: TRBD2
CDR3aa: CAISGSTGNNQPQHF; CDR3nt: TGTGCCATCAGTGGGTCGACAGGGAACAATCAGCCCCAGCATTTT; v_gene: TRBV10-3; abundance: .; j_gene: TRBJ1-5; d_gene: TRBD1
CDR3aa: CASSQEVPGEEKLFF; CDR3nt: TGTGCCAGCAGCCAAGAGGTCCCAGGGGAAGAAAAACTGTTTTTT; v_gene: TRBV3-1/TRBV3-2; abundance: .; j_gene: TRBJ1-4; d_gene: .